This note documents a single T cell receptor delta chain sequence. This clone has more than one count but fewer than ten. Its target antigen remains unknown. Base qualities are not provided; no much larger clone lies one nucleotide away. The CDR3 has 16 amino acids, counting the end cysteine and phenylalanine. The DNA shown is the 48-base CDR3, in frame from base 1. CDR1 and CDR2 were assigned from the germline V gene as TSWWSYY and QGS. V loses 2 bases, J loses 2 bases, and the germline ends lie 15 bases apart. The data are from a study of Vδ1+ human thymocytes (dated by TCRdb to the late 2010s). Regarding the complete study: As a data resource, the study described the mRNA-level TRG and TRD CDR3 repertoires found in highly purified Vdelta1+ thymocytes taken from young children. The multiplex-based CDR3 amplicon strategy had previously been validated against 5'RACE-based CDR3 amplicon generation methods. The full study reports these points: About 20% of thymic TRD sequences were found to be Vdelta2 (and few were Vdelta3) despite high sort purity, in contrast to peripheral blood Vdelta1+ controls. In contrast to oligoclonal peripheral blood repertoires, thymic TRG and TRD repertoires appeared to be highly polyclonal with Gaussian CDR3 length distributions. Donors did not cluster by age or sex, so the analyses were not stratified by age or sex. The authors advised highly purified populations and single-cell validation, since unexpected Vdelta2 sequences could cause misinterpretation of bulk repertoire data. Donors shared many TRG clonotypes (up to roughly 6.9x10^3), but TRD repertoires were essentially private, with at most 130 shared.

Thymic samples were depleted of alphabeta T cells, then CD3+ TCRVdelta1+ TCRVdelta2- thymocytes were FACS-sorted. The purity of the sorted Vdelta1+ thymocytes fell between roughly 98% and 99.6%. The thymic specimens were obtained from several paediatric patients who were undergoing corrective cardiac surgery and ranged in age from about 5 days to 15 months. The thymic tissue was dispersed, and mononuclear cells were isolated using a Histopaque-1077 density gradient. For staining, the antibodies used were anti-TCRVdelta1 clone TS8.2, anti-TCRVdelta2 clone B6, anti-CD3 clone HIT3a and anti-TCRalphabeta clone IP26. RNA extraction was carried out with the RNeasy mini kit, and reverse transcription was then done using Superscript III. CDR3 amplicons were generated by multiplex PCR with pooled V-gene forward primers and a constant-region reverse primer carrying Illumina adaptor overhangs. After gel purification, the amplicons were indexed with Nextera index primers during roughly 8 additional PCR cycles and then purified using AMPure XP beads. Libraries were sequenced on an Illumina MiSeq with paired-end 250 bp reads, dual indexing and roughly 20% PhiX spike-in. In the source study's methods: Reads were quality checked with FastQC, and TRG read pairs were merged with ea-utils fastq-join. IMGT/HighV-QUEST was used to annotate the sequences, only productive sequences with an unambiguous V-gene assignment were kept, and clonotypes were defined as sequences sharing an identical CDR3 sequence. Downstream analysis used VDJtools 1.1.1, tcR 2.2.3, Treemap and vegan Shannon diversity in R 3.4.4. TCRdb reprocessed the public data with the CATT caller; entries with the same nucleotide sequence were combined afterwards. TCRdb, not the original authors, processed these V and J calls. In all, the sample holds over 45,000 delta-chain clones, and more than 12% of those were seen once. The top ten clonotypes cover 0.3% to 0.5% of the sample.

Material: Vdelta1+ gamma-delta thymocytes from the thymus. The cell subset or site label here, explained by the study, means: FACS-sorted CD3+ TCRalphabeta- TCRVdelta1+ TCRVdelta2- thymocytes. This TCR was recovered from a girl under three years old who had congenital heart surgery. The chain employs TRDV1 and TRDJ1; tentative D gene TRDD2, with 5 bases matching. The CDR3 amino acid sequence is: CALGENIPQSTDKLIF. The DNA sequence is TGTGCTCTTGGGGAAAACATTCCTCAATCTACCGATAAACTCATCTTT.